The 2 T cell receptor beta chains reported below all come from one sample, sequenced in a study of PD-L1 blockade in urothelial cancer. Time point noted: pretreatment peripheral blood. Assay: immunoSEQ multiplex PCR; the TCRdb copy retains only in-frame clones and omits some. This table has about 70,000 clones, roughly 90% appearing once. The specimen comprised PBMCs, sampled around atezolizumab (anti-PD-L1) treatment. These receptors originate from a man aged 65 to 79 with urothelial cancer.

This rearrangement joins TRBV6-5 to TRBJ2-6; maybe TRBD2 (6 bases). The CDR3 totals 15 residues. Per germline, CDR1 MNHEY and CDR2 SVGAGI. Trimming stripped 6 bases from V and 3 bases from J, with 12 bases between. In DNA, the CDR3 is TGTGCCAGCAGCCCCCAAGCGGGTGGGGCCAACGTCCTGACTTTC. It is translated as CASSPQAGGANVLTF.

The chain has TRBV5-5 and TRBJ1-2, with D perhaps matching TRBD1 (5 bases). The CDR3 extends over 13 amino acids. Trimming stripped 0 bases from V and 8 bases from J, with 11 bases between. CDR1 is SGHKS, CDR2 YYEKEE, per germline (reference sequence). The CDR3 nucleotides are TGTGCCAGCAGCTTGGGCGGGGGAGAGGGCTACACCTTC. Amino acid sequence: CASSLGGGEGYTF.